This TCR beta chain was captured by sequencing in a study of CD8 T cells in Susac syndrome. The patients with Susac syndrome satisfied recently defined diagnostic criteria for either definite or probable disease. The RNA input was about 0.45 to 1 ug, and it was reverse transcribed with random hexamers. An immunoSEQ multiplex PCR generated amplified TCR beta CDR3 products spanning 54 Vbeta and 13 Jbeta. MiXCR, applied by TCRdb to the immunoSEQ multiplex PCR reads, yields one record per CDR3 protein. The table lists fewer than 200,000 distinct CDR3 sequences, 91% of them singletons, with 0.087% in the top ten. Per germline, CDR1 ENHRY and CDR2 SYGVKD. V was shortened by 4 bases and J by 0 bases, with 10 bases between the two germline ends. This CDR3 has 15 residues.

The sequenced sample was CD4+ T cells from PBMCs. The source is a human donor with Susac syndrome. The rearrangement uses TRBV10-3 and TRBJ2-1, with D perhaps TRBD2 (5 bases). The CDR3 is CAISVGGGSYNEQFF. CDR3 sequence (DNA): TGTGCCATCAGTGTAGGAGGAGGCTCCTACAATGAGCAGTTCTTC.